This T cell receptor (beta chain) was recorded in a study of cytomegalovirus exposure and HLA in healthy donors (dated by TCRdb to about 2017). Study-level background: According to an earlier analysis of 587 of the donors, about 190 million T cells yielded roughly 110 million unique TCR beta sequences and about 300 Gb of sequence data. To decide whether each TCR beta V gene segment behaved as functional or pseudogenic, an earlier analysis of several hundred of the donors relied on high-throughput TCR beta sequencing. Rather than using new phenotypic data, the later analysis identified candidate immune exposures from TCR beta sequences and from how often those sequences occurred across donors. An early release covering around 630 HLA-typed donors comprised roughly 300 gigabases of sequencing data and tens of millions of unique TCR sequences. Every repertoire in the discovery cohort had been generated on one and the same sequencing platform. To study patterns of TCR occurrence, a later analysis re-analyzed previously published TCR beta repertoires from 700 or so donors and added high-resolution HLA genotyping. HLA typing included class I and class II loci at four-digit resolution. Typing coverage varied by locus: roughly 620-640 donors for A, B, C, DRB1 and DQB1; roughly 560 for DQA1; nearly 610 for DPA1; around 450 for DPB1. Among the roughly 390 genotyped donors, around 81% belonged to the genetic ancestry cluster associated with self-reported Caucasian donors. Among a few hundred genotyped donors of the cohort, an average of approximately 240,000 unique TCR beta nucleotide sequences were sequenced per donor, roughly 18% of them non-productive. To predict cytomegalovirus infection status, the study brought together high-throughput TCR immunosequencing, statistical association of individual TCRs with disease status, and machine learning. Along with the approximately 620-subject first cohort, a separate validation cohort of more than 90 different subjects was used. The study aimed to test whether cataloging public T cell receptors could reveal signatures of past pathogen exposure. Several DR-DQ haplotypes were handled as single units for association and clustering because linkage in the cohort was strong. The study used immunosequencing to profile the T cell repertoires of some 600 subjects and linked those repertoires to cytomegalovirus serostatus. Alongside the repertoire data, information on donor age, sex, ethnicity and CMV serostatus was compiled. A later genetic analysis took genome-wide SNP genotypes for about 55% of the roughly 700 donors and used that subset as a discovery cohort.

As encoded in the germline V gene, CDR1 is SGHTA while CDR2 is FQGNSA. Clipping removes 3 bases from V and 3 bases from J, with 6 as the unmatched junction base count. The CDR3 covers 15 residues, taking in both the cysteine and the phenylalanine. Just CDR3 DNA is preserved here, 45 bases in frame from base 1. Study-wide conclusions, independent of this receptor: In vitro tests confirmed that a few of the cytomegalovirus-associated TCR beta chains recognize cytomegalovirus antigens. The classifier was reported to diagnose cytomegalovirus status with high specificity and sensitivity in both the original and validation cohorts. In a later genetic analysis, fewer N-insertions in productive TCRs were reported among donors in an Asian-associated ancestry cluster than the roughly 700-donor mean. Roughly 15 rarely observed V segments, including chromosome 9 orphons, were excluded from the earlier analysis of some 590 of the donors because counts were too low. At a false discovery rate of 0.05, a later analysis linked 16,951 TCR beta sequences to specific HLA alleles. In a later analysis, the rate of TCR association differed among HLA loci, with DRB1 alleles having the most associated TCRs and HLA-C alleles having the fewest. Because HLA typing was unavailable for some donors at each locus, only the typed subset was used in association tests. When HLA alleles, especially DR and DQ, strongly co-occurred, TCR associations were difficult to assign to individual alleles. Correlated functional status among segregating V segments might be attributable to linkage disequilibrium, but an unknown experimental factor could not be ruled out. The presence/absence analyses assumed that sequencing depth was roughly uniform across donors, and that assumption may not be true. A later analysis found that HLA-associated TCR beta chains were more clonally expanded and had lower generation probabilities than equally common non-associated chains. Broadly in line with IMGT annotations, most TCR beta V segments showed up in productive rearrangements about 87% or about 30% of the time in an earlier analysis of several hundred of the donors. The 87-base-pair reads could not distinguish some IMGT-functional V segments, including TRBV6-2 and TRBV6-3, so those segments were excluded. The study gave a list of 150 to 200 TCR beta chains associated with cytomegalovirus. An association between a missense DCLRE1C variant and V-gene and J-gene trimming of TCR beta chains was found in a later genetic analysis and replicated in an independent cohort. In this cohort, only TCR beta chains were sequenced, and detectable features were limited by the absence of alpha or paired-chain data. The only immune exposure information available for the cohort was CMV serostatus. It was suggested by the authors that the approach could potentially be generalized to other disease states and immunological phenotypes. Most CMV-associated TCR beta chains appeared to be HLA-restricted in a later analysis, and the HLA associations seemed to be driven largely by CMV exposure. The sequencing pipeline was judged likely to have produced a cluster of highly shared sequence variants as a technical artifact. A further reported finding was that TCR beta sequences accurately predicted the HLA-A and HLA-B alleles for most subjects in the first cohort. While some public TCRs were present in many individuals, most TCR sequences turned up only very rarely across donors. A later analysis reported that several top co-occurrence clusters appeared linked to parvovirus B19, influenza, CMV and Epstein-Barr virus.

The cohort consisted of 650 to 700 healthy bone marrow donors. At the time of sampling, every cohort member was nominally healthy, though immune exposures that went unrecorded were likely present. The donor tested CMV seronegative and was one of the 352 seronegative cohort members. A peripheral blood sample was collected from each donor, and TCR beta sequencing was performed on peripheral blood mononuclear cells. The Qiagen DNeasy Blood Extraction Kit was used to extract genomic DNA from the blood cell samples. A word on this clone: No antigen is known for it. Base qualities are not recorded, but no much larger clone differs from it by a single base.

Libraries were made using the immunoSEQ multiplex PCR assay. For the multiplex PCR, a mixture combining 60 forward primers for TCR Vbeta segments and 13 reverse primers for TCR Jbeta segments was used. Amplification of the CDR3 region of rearranged TCR beta genes was performed with a multiplex PCR assay on genomic DNA. Amplified TCR beta libraries were sequenced as 87-base-pair reads on the Illumina HiSeq System. In the original analysis: A later analysis counted tens of millions of unique TCR beta chains across the 600 to 850 repertoires, and 9.5 million to 11 million of these chains were shared by at least two donors. Raw reads were error-corrected and collapsed into unique sequences with a nearest-neighbor algorithm that merged closely related sequences to remove PCR and sequencing errors. V, D and J gene segments were assigned by aligning CDR3 sequences to IMGT reference sequences. For a sequence to be retained, a match of at least six nucleotides was required to both a V gene segment and a J gene segment. A rearrangement counted as productive if the CDR3 had no stop codons and remained in frame with V and J, and every other rearrangement counted as non-productive. CDR3 was defined by IMGT convention, running from the second conserved V-encoded cysteine to the conserved J-encoded phenylalanine. The earlier analysis of a few hundred of the donors excluded sequences that lacked an unambiguous match to a single V gene segment. In an earlier analysis of some 590 of the donors, a V segment was called functional when productive rearrangements were above 56.7%, and segregating when the standard deviation between donors exceeded 5%. To diagnose cytomegalovirus status from the catalog of TCR beta chain sequences, a statistical classification framework was built. In a later analysis, V and J genes were assigned by comparing TCR nucleotide sequences against IMGT/GENE-DB human TR gene sequences. The TCRdist pipeline was used in a later analysis to assign CDR3 sequences and most-parsimonious VDJ recombination scenarios. In a later analysis, each TCR beta chain was defined by its CDR3 amino acid sequence together with its V-gene family, and reads without a unique V-gene family were excluded. In a later analysis, approximately 590 highly shared, low-generation-probability nucleotide sequences were removed to address suspected cross-contamination and a sequencing artifact. A later analysis calculated a clonal expansion index for each public chain from normalized within-repertoire ranks of inferred template counts. A later analysis computed generation probabilities with a VDJ recombination model fitted to out-of-frame rearrangements, and checked the results against IGoR. In a later analysis, hypergeometric tests were used to score TCR-TCR, TCR-HLA and TCR-CMV co-occurrence, with a repertoire-size bias correction applied to TCR pairs. In a later analysis, false discovery rates were estimated by permuting HLA or CMV assignments 20 times. In a later analysis, co-occurring TCRs were grouped using DBSCAN, and TCRdist sequence similarity was added for clustering within HLA-allele-positive subsets. Co-occurrence clustering excluded repertoires with fewer than 30,000 or more than 120,000 public chains, plus five with anomalous nucleotide sharing. TCRdb holds this immuneACCESS table with in-frame rearrangements only. Some clones are missing; in checked studies, unresolved V genes explain under half, and the rest has no known cause. The V and J calls and clone size were taken over from that table, and D and trimming were inferred from the DNA. The table for this sample lists 170,000 or so clones; 70% to 90% of them were counted only once. The ten largest account for around 2.4% of the sample.

This TCR was recovered from a woman in her thirties in good health and CMV-seronegative. The sequence links TRBV7-2 to TRBJ2-3; 7 central bases correspond to TRBD1. Sequencing was done on a sample of PBMCs. The CDR3 protein is CASSFRDSRTDTQYF. DNA sequence: TGTGCCAGCAGCTTCCGGGACAGTAGGACAGATACGCAGTATTTT. Beyond the CDR3, the reference TRBV7-2 and TRBJ2-3 genes provide the residues; the full variable domain reads: GAGVSQSPSNKVTEKGKDVELRCDPISGHTALYWYRQSLGQGLEFLIYFQGNSAPDKSGLPSDRFSAERTGGSVSTLTIQRTQQEDSAVYLCASSFRDSRTDTQYFGPGTRLTVL.